This T cell receptor (beta chain) was sequenced during a study of T cells after yellow fever vaccination. For the study at large: Low-cell-number fractions underwent preparation using SMART-Seq v4 Ultra Low Input.

Germline V gene data show CDR1 as KGHSH and CDR2 as LQKENI. The V segment lost 3 bases and the J segment 7 bases; nucleotides outside the gene matches: 4. The CDR3 extends over 14 amino acids. TCRdb independently ran MiXCR on the 5' RACE reads; one entry per CDR3 protein. The table lists roughly 500,000 distinct CDR3 sequences, under 25% of them singletons. The clonotype was recovered from a young man who received the YFV17D yellow fever vaccine. The sample consisted of PBMCs, taken 15 days after the yellow fever booster vaccination. The V call is TRBV18, the J call TRBJ2-2, with TRBD1 matching 8 bases. The CDR3 sequence: CASSPRTGHGELFF. CDR3 DNA sequence: TGTGCCAGCTCACCCCGGACAGGGCACGGGGAGCTGTTTTTT.